These T cell receptor beta chains were read from a single sample in a study of beta chain features in type 1 diabetes. The repertoire was sequenced with immunoSEQ multiplex PCR; TCRdb's copy has only in-frame clones and lacks some. The table shows roughly 350,000 clones, with 9.5% to 11% occurring only once. Sequencing was done on a sample of naive CD4+ T cells from blood. The receptor set was obtained from a woman younger than 45 in good health. The CDR3 runs from the conserved cysteine through the conserved F or W. The order of the fields is CDR3 length, clone size, J gene, V gene, D gene, CDR3 protein, CDR3 DNA. The D gene is left open where the match is weak. Clone size appears in some rows only: once, few, many, or a class for an expanded clone.

14 | NA | TRBJ2-1 | TRBV5-4 | TRBD2 | CASSQPSGSGEQFF | TGTGCCAGCAGCCAACCTAGCGGGAGTGGTGAGCAGTTCTTC
10 | NA | TRBJ2-2 | TRBV28 | NA | CASSDYQLFF | TGTGCCAGCAGTGACTACCAGCTGTTTTTT
15 | few | TRBJ2-7 | TRBV4-2 | TRBD2 | CASSQGASGAYEQYF | TGTGCCAGCAGCCAAGGGGCTAGCGGGGCCTACGAGCAGTACTTC
15 | NA | TRBJ2-3 | TRBV18 | TRBD1 | CASSPSSDRTDTQYF | TGTGCCAGCTCACCTTCCTCGGACAGGACAGATACGCAGTATTTT
16 | NA | TRBJ2-3 | TRBV7-2 | TRBD1 | CASSLSRTGLTDTQYF | TGTGCCAGCAGCTTATCGCGGACAGGGCTAACAGATACGCAGTATTTT
14 | NA | TRBJ2-7 | TRBV18 | TRBD2 | CASSRTSGRDEQYF | TGTGCCAGCTCACGGACTAGCGGGAGAGACGAGCAGTACTTC
12 | NA | TRBJ2-1 | TRBV18 | NA | CASSGLGNEQFF | TGTGCCAGCTCTGGGCTCGGAAATGAGCAGTTCTTC
12 | NA | TRBJ2-7 | TRBV30 | NA | CAWSMSRYEQYF | TGTGCCTGGAGTATGAGCCGATACGAGCAGTACTTC
15 | NA | TRBJ2-3 | TRBV7-9 | NA | CASSWAADRTDTQYF | TGTGCCAGCAGCTGGGCAGCGGATCGCACAGATACGCAGTATTTT
14 | few | TRBJ1-2 | TRBV7-9 | TRBD1 | CASSLRDGTGGYTF | TGTGCCAGCAGCCTAAGAGACGGGACAGGGGGCTACACCTTC
14 | NA | TRBJ1-2 | TRBV28 | NA | CASSRDTANYGYTF | TGTGCCAGCAGTCGGGACACTGCTAACTATGGCTACACCTTC
13 | few | TRBJ1-5 | TRBV30 | NA | CAWNRDSNQPQHF | TGTGCCTGGAACAGAGATAGCAATCAGCCCCAGCATTTT
18 | NA | TRBJ2-2 | TRBV4-3 | TRBD2 | CASSQTLAGAQNTGELFF | TGCGCCAGCAGCCAGACGCTAGCGGGGGCGCAAAACACCGGGGAGCTGTTTTTT
14 | NA | TRBJ2-3 | TRBV15 | NA | CATSRPFPVNTQYF | TGTGCCACCAGCAGACCCTTCCCGGTGAATACGCAGTATTTT
12 | few | TRBJ2-3 | TRBV11-2 | NA | CASSGTSDTQYF | TGTGCCAGCAGCGGTACTTCAGATACGCAGTATTTT
15 | NA | TRBJ1-5 | TRBV5-1 | TRBD1 | CASSLGGTGNQPQHF | TGCGCCAGCAGCTTGGGGGGGACAGGCAATCAGCCCCAGCATTTT
15 | NA | TRBJ2-7 | TRBV27 | TRBD2 | CASSLSPGGAYEQYF | TGTGCCAGCAGTTTATCACCGGGAGGAGCCTACGAGCAGTACTTC
14 | NA | TRBJ2-3 | TRBV28 | TRBD1 | CASSSGQGTDTQYF | TGTGCCAGCAGTTCGGGACAGGGCACAGATACGCAGTATTTT
13 | few | TRBJ2-5 | TRBV5-8 | NA | CASRQGQRETQYF | TGTGCCAGCAGGCAGGGACAAAGAGAGACCCAGTACTTC
14 | NA | TRBJ2-7 | TRBV27 | NA | CASSSRGGPYEQYF | TGTGCCAGCAGCTCTAGGGGGGGGCCCTACGAGCAGTACTTC
14 | few | TRBJ2-3 | TRBV29-1 | NA | CSVEEGGSTDTQYF | TGCAGCGTTGAAGAGGGGGGTAGCACAGATACGCAGTATTTT
16 | few | TRBJ2-3 | TRBV7-3 | TRBD2 | CASSSTGGAVTDTQYF | TGTGCCAGCAGCTCCACCGGGGGGGCTGTTACAGATACGCAGTATTTT
12 | few | TRBJ2-1 | TRBV6-5 | NA | CASSPGLTRFIF | TGTGCCAGCAGTCCCGGGTTGACCCGGTTCATCTTC
16 | NA | TRBJ2-2 | TRBV7-9 | TRBD1 | CASSDRDRVVPGELFF | TGTGCCAGCAGCGACCGGGACAGGGTCGTTCCCGGGGAGCTGTTTTTT
17 | few | TRBJ1-5 | TRBV15 | TRBD1 | CATSRGTGELGNQPQHF | TGTGCCACCAGCAGAGGGACAGGGGAATTGGGCAATCAGCCCCAGCATTTT
16 | NA | TRBJ1-1 | TRBV29-1 | NA | CSVDMGSGTKNTEAFF | TGCAGCGTTGACATGGGGTCCGGGACAAAGAACACTGAAGCTTTCTTT